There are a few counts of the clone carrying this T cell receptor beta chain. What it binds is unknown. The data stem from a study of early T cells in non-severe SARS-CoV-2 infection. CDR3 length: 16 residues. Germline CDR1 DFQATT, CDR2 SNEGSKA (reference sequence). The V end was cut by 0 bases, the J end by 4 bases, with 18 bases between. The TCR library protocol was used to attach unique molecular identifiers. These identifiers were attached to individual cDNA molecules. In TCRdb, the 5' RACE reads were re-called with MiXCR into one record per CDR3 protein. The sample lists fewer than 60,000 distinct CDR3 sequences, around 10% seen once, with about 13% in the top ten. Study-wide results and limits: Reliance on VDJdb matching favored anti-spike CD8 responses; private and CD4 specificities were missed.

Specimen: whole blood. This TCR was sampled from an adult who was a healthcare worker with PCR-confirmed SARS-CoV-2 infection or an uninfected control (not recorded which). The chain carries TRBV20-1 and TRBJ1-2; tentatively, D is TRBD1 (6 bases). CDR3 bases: TGCAGTGCTAGAGATCGGATGGGGGGCGCCTTCTATGGCTACACCTTC. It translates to CSARDRMGGAFYGYTF.